The sequence of this T cell receptor (beta chain) was determined in a study of blood T cell repertoires in COVID-19. The overall study: Acute-phase and convalescent COVID-19 samples originated in the United States, Italy and Spain.

Germline lookup yields CDR1 MGHDK and CDR2 SYGVNS. This CDR3 contains 17 residues. Deletions cut 2 bases from V and 3 bases from J, with 16 bases between. In the original processing: Nucleated cell number was recorded as an estimate derived from reference gene primer amplification. Profiled with immunoSEQ multiplex PCR; TCRdb holds only in-frame clones, not every one. The DNA was the basis for D and trimming; V, J and clone size are from that table. The sample lists about 270,000 clones, approximately 89% occurring once. Participants were aged about 18 to 90 years from around 24 US areas. The chain has TRBV25-1 and TRBJ2-2; D is perhaps TRBD2 (5 bases). This clonotype was obtained from a man aged 35 to 55 who had been exposed to COVID-19. The material sequenced was PBMCs or T cells enriched from blood (not recorded which). Here the CDR3 DNA reads TGTGCCAGCAGTGAAGAGGTCGGGGTCTTGGACACCGGGGAGCTGTTTTTT. As protein: CASSEEVGVLDTGELFF.